This passage covers 17 T cell receptor beta chains from one sample sequenced in a study of regulatory T cells in long-lasting Graves disease. Libraries of TCR beta came from iRepertoire HTBI primers plus Arm-PCR of CDR3 regions. TCRdb redid the calling of the multiplex PCR reads with MiXCR, one entry per CDR3 protein. The data hold hundreds of thousands of distinct CDR3 sequences, with roughly 21% observed a single time. Time point meaning: persistent/refractory GD, antithyroid drugs over 5 years with positive TRAb. PBMC-extracted RNA yielded the TCR library. Sequencing was performed on peripheral blood mononuclear cells (PBMCs), taken when the disease was refractory, from a patient treated with antithyroid drugs. These receptor sequences come from a female donor with Graves disease.

This rearrangement joins TRBV30 to TRBJ1-5, with a possible D match to TRBD1 (5 bases). Germline V gives CDR1 GTSNPN, CDR2 SVGIG (reference sequence). The germline V and J ends were trimmed by 2 bases and 0 bases, with 11 bases remaining between them. The CDR3 is 15 amino acids. The CDR3: CAWSTGTVSNQPQHF. CDR3 sequence (DNA): TGTGCCTGGAGTACCGGGACCGTTAGCAATCAGCCCCAGCATTTT.

The chain recombines TRBV7-2 with TRBJ2-7; D might be TRBD1 (5 bases). The germline gives CDR1 SGHTA, CDR2 FQGNSA. This CDR3 has 13 residues. Trimming removed 6 bases at V and 1 base at J, with 10 bases between. The CDR3 loop reads CASRATGSYEQYF. For the CDR3, the DNA is TGTGCCAGCAGGGCAACAGGATCCTACGAGCAGTACTTC. Full variable domain (missing parts from reference TRBV7-2 and TRBJ2-7): GAGVSQSPSNKVTEKGKDVELRCDPISGHTALYWYRQSLGQGLEFLIYFQGNSAPDKSGLPSDRFSAERTGGSVSTLTIQRTQQEDSAVYLCASRATGSYEQYFGPGTRLTVT.

The rearrangement joins TRBV19 to TRBJ1-2; D ambiguous. Trimming shortened V by 1 base and J by 6 bases, and 9 bases separated the two germline ends. The V gene's germline CDR1 is LNHDA and CDR2 SQIVND (reference sequence). This CDR3 is 13 amino acids long. The CDR3 loop is CASSIGRLNGYTF. CDR3 DNA sequence: TGTGCCAGTAGTATAGGGCGGCTCAATGGCTACACCTTC.

About this clonotype: One end of the junction is discordant with germline, which a read error may explain. The chain joins TRBV10-3 to TRBJ2-2, with D perhaps TRBD1 (6 bases). This CDR3 has 15 residues. Germline V gene lookup returns CDR1 ENHRY and CDR2 SYGVKD. This CDR3 is CAIRGHLANTGELLF. CDR3 nucleotide sequence: TGTGCCATCAGGGGACATCTCGCGAACACCGGGGAGCTGCTTTTT.

The chain is built from TRBV30 and TRBJ1-5, with 10 bases matching TRBD1. This CDR3 has 14 amino acids. Germline values: CDR1 GTSNPN, CDR2 SVGIG (reference sequence). Trimming cost V 4 bases and J 7 bases; bases outside gene matches: 7. CDR3 coding DNA: TGTGCCTGGACCCCCGGGACAGGGGACCAGCCCCAGCATTTT. This translates into CAWTPGTGDQPQHF.

Details on this clonotype: A read error may produce the germline difference seen at one junction end. The gene calls are TRBV28 and TRBJ1-6; TRBD1 is a possible D gene (6 bases). CDR1 is MDHEN and CDR2 is SYDVKM in the germline V gene. CDR3 length: 15 amino acids. The CDR3 DNA is TGTGCCAGCAGTCCAAGTGCCCCGACAGGATCACCCCCCCACTTT. It is translated as CASSPSAPTGSPPHF.

There are a few counts of this clonotype. The J gene is TRBJ1-1, the V gene TRBV5-1; 10 nucleotides match TRBD1. Germline CDR1 reads SGHRS; CDR2 reads YFSETQ. The CDR3 length is 15 residues. V dropped 3 bases and J dropped 6; count of bases not matched to a gene: 8. The CDR3 region is CASSWGDRGRAEAFF. CDR3 DNA: TGCGCCAGCAGCTGGGGCGACAGGGGGCGAGCTGAAGCTTTCTTT. Filled out from reference TRBV5-1 and TRBJ1-1, the complete variable domain reads KAGVTQTPRYLIKTRGQQVTLSCSPISGHRSVSWYQQTPGQGLQFLFEYFSETQRNKGNFPGRFSGRQFSNSRSEMNVSTLELGDSALYLCASSWGDRGRAEAFFGQGTRLTVV.

Points on this clonotype: Given a much more abundant clone one base away, this may be a read error. The chain has TRBV9 and TRBJ1-1; 7 bases match TRBD1. In germline, CDR1 is SGDLS, CDR2 YYNGEE. The CDR3 runs 15 residues. CDR3 amino acids: CTSSPQAGGNTEAFF. CDR3 coding DNA: TGTACCAGCAGCCCCCAGGCAGGGGGGAACACTGAAGCTTTCTTT.

This chain links TRBV5-1 with TRBJ1-2; D might be TRBD1 (5 bases). V lost 6 bases to trimming and J lost 8 bases, with 17 bases between them. Germline V lookup: CDR1 SGHRS, CDR2 YFSETQ. This CDR3 spans 13 amino acids. The chain's CDR3 is CASTPNGGSGYTF. CDR3 sequence (DNA): TGCGCCAGCACCCCCAATGGGGGTAGCGGCTACACCTTC. Complete variable domain (other parts from reference TRBV5-1 and TRBJ1-2): KAGVTQTPRYLIKTRGQQVTLSCSPISGHRSVSWYQQTPGQGLQFLFEYFSETQRNKGNFPGRFSGRQFSNSRSEMNVSTLELGDSALYLCASTPNGGSGYTFGSGTRLTVV.

V and J are TRBV7-9 and TRBJ1-4; D is ambiguous. The CDR3 has 14 amino acids. V was shortened by 4 bases and J by 7 bases, with 13 bases between the two germline ends. Germline CDR1 and CDR2: SEHNR and FQNEAQ (reference sequence). CDR3 protein: CASSSGGETEKLFF. The CDR3 DNA follows: TGTGCCAGCAGCTCGGGCGGGGAGACTGAAAAACTGTTTTTT.

This clonotype was observed many times. The CDR3 DNA follows: TGTGCCAGCAGGAAAGGACGGATCAGCAATCAGCCCCAGCATTTT. Translated, it gives CASRKGRISNQPQHF. The chain carries TRBV6-1 and TRBJ1-5; no definite D call. Trimming left V 6 bases short and J 1 base short, with 13 bases between. The CDR3 has 15 amino acids. Germline assignment: CDR1 MNHNS and CDR2 SASEGT.

As to this clonotype: One end of the junction does not line up with germline, which may come from a read error. CDR3 region: CAGSLGLAGDEQYF. The CDR3, as DNA: TGTGCCGGCAGCTTAGGTCTAGCGGGAGACGAGCAGTACTTC. This chain links TRBV11-2 with TRBJ2-7, with 10 nucleotides matching TRBD2. Germline CDR1 SGHAT, CDR2 FQNNGV. There are 14 residues in the CDR3.

The chain links TRBV7-2 to TRBJ2-2; D unresolved. Deletions cut 5 bases from V and 6 bases from J, with 22 bases between. This CDR3 is 17 amino acids long. Germline V CDR1 and CDR2: SGHTA, FQGNSA. DNA for the CDR3: TGTGCCAGCAGCCCCCAAACCTCCGGCCTAGGTTCCGGGGAGCTGTTTTTT. This encodes CASSPQTSGLGSGELFF.

Ten or more counts support this clonotype. The V gene is TRBV15, the J gene TRBJ2-5; 7 bases agree with TRBD1. V shed 1 base, J shed 5 bases, and the junction held 16 bases outside the gene matches. Per the germline V gene, CDR1 is LNHNV and CDR2 is YYDKDF (reference sequence). The CDR3 sequence is 18 residues long. CDR3 coding DNA: TGTGCCACCAGCAGAGGCCTCTTAGGGGGCAGATCCTGGGAGACCCAGTACTTC. Translating gives CATSRGLLGGRSWETQYF.

The rearrangement joins TRBV6-2 or TRBV6-3 to TRBJ1-1, with D uncertain. The CDR3 consists of 15 residues. Germline V gives CDR1 MNHEY, CDR2 SVGEGT. The V gene lost 0 bases and the J gene lost 3 bases, with 11 bases spanning the gap. CDR3 sequence: CASSYSGIGYTEAFF. The CDR3 region has the DNA TGTGCCAGCAGTTACTCGGGTATCGGGTACACTGAAGCTTTCTTT.

This clonotype was observed a few times. V usage is TRBV19 and J usage is TRBJ1-5; no firm D call. The CDR3 length is 13 residues. In germline, CDR1 is LNHDA, CDR2 SQIVND (reference sequence). V lost 6 bases and J lost 5, with 11 bases in between. The CDR3, as DNA: TGTGCCAGTAGAAAGGGATCCGATCAGCCCCAGCATTTT. It specifies CASRKGSDQPQHF.

The chain combines TRBV6-5 with TRBJ1-1, with a tentative D call TRBD1 (6 bases). V was clipped by 2 bases and J by 4 bases, with 14 bases between them. Germline V gives CDR1 MNHEY, CDR2 SVGAGI. The CDR3 consists of 15 residues. The CDR3 protein is CASSYGGLIPTEAFF. The CDR3 DNA reads TGTGCCAGCAGTTACGGGGGGCTTATCCCCACTGAAGCTTTCTTT.